This TCR beta chain was recovered during a study of blood T cell repertoires in COVID-19. Germline assignment: CDR1 LNHDA and CDR2 SQIVND (reference sequence). The CDR3 is 14 amino acids. Trimming pared 3 bases from V and 1 base from J, leaving 9 bases between. Sequencing was performed with immunoSEQ multiplex PCR; in TCRdb, only in-frame clones are kept and a portion is missing. The profile shows under 450,000 clones, roughly 77% of them singletons. The sequenced sample was peripheral blood. The source is a human donor with acute or convalescent COVID-19. The donor label of this sample is uncertain. V and J are TRBV19 and TRBJ1-2; D call uncertain. CDR3 bases: TGTGCCAGTAGTATTAGAGTTAATAACTATGGCTACACCTTC. Its protein is CASSIRVNNYGYTF. Combining the CDR3 with reference TRBV19 and TRBJ1-2 gives the whole variable domain DGGITQSPKYLFRKEGQNVTLSCEQNLNHDAMYWYRQDPGQGLRLIYYSQIVNDFQKGDIAEGYSVSREKKESFPLTVTSAQKNPTAFYLCASSIRVNNYGYTFGSGTRLTVV.